A single sample gave rise to the 23 T cell receptor beta chains below, sequenced in a study of blood T cells in healthy people across ages. Next came a second PCR, run for about 7 to 12 cycles, which used a sample-barcoded 5' primer along with a J-beta primer mix. TCRdb reanalysed the 5' RACE reads using MiXCR and keeps one entry per CDR3 protein. The sample holds approximately 900,000 distinct CDR3 sequences, around 48% seen once. Sequencing was carried out using blood. The receptors were gathered from a man aged 25 to 45 in good health.

This clonotype has at least ten counts. The chain uses TRBV29-1 and TRBJ2-1; no definite D call. There are 12 residues in the CDR3. Germline assignment: CDR1 SQVTM and CDR2 ANQGSEA. V shed 8 bases and J shed 1 base, with 9 bases lying between them. The chain's CDR3 is CSSRWSYNEQFF. For the CDR3, the DNA is TGCAGCTCCAGATGGTCCTACAATGAGCAGTTCTTC.

Note on this clonotype: A junction boundary mismatches the germline segment, possibly from a read error. Here the CDR3 DNA reads TGTGCCACCAGTGAGTCAGAGGTGCCCCAGCATTTT. Its translation is CATSESEVPQHF. The chain joins TRBV10-3 to TRBJ1-5; D is unclear. Looked up from germline, CDR1 is ENHRY and CDR2 is SYGVKD. This CDR3 has 12 residues.

The CDR3 nucleotides are TGCAGTGCTAGTTCGAGGGGGACCTATGGCTACACCTTC. Translating it yields CSASSRGTYGYTF. This rearrangement joins TRBV20-1 to TRBJ1-2, with D perhaps matching TRBD1 (6 bases). The CDR3 loop spans 13 amino acids. The germline V gene has CDR1 DFQATT and CDR2 SNEGSKA (reference sequence). V lost 3 bases to trimming and J lost 4 bases, with 12 bases between them.

The chain joins TRBV6-2 or TRBV6-3 to TRBJ2-4; D uncertain. V was pared by 7 bases and J by 0 bases, with 13 bases between. Germline lookup yields CDR1 MNHEY and CDR2 SVGEGT. This CDR3 is built from 15 residues. The CDR3 protein is CASTSGGRAKNIQYF. Written as DNA, the CDR3 is TGTGCCAGCACTTCCGGTGGGCGAGCCAAAAACATTCAGTACTTC.

The genes are TRBV3-1 and TRBJ2-7; weak D call: TRBD1 (5 bases). With the DNA end fitting TRBJ2-4 better, the J assignment may be wrong. The CDR3 is 14 residues long. From germline, CDR1 is LGHDT and CDR2 YNNKEL (reference sequence). This CDR3 is CASSQRWTLNIQYF. DNA of the CDR3: TGTGCCAGCAGCCAAAGGTGGACACTAAACATTCAGTACTTC.

J is TRBJ2-3 and V is TRBV7-2; TRBD2 matches 10 bases. The ends lost 2 bases at V and 2 bases at J; junction bases unmatched: 4. This CDR3 region has 16 residues. Germline values: CDR1 SGHTA, CDR2 FQGNSA. CDR3 sequence: CASSLRAGGDTDTQYF. CDR3 sequence (DNA): TGTGCCAGCAGCTTACGAGCGGGGGGGGACACAGATACGCAGTATTTT.

This clonotype was seen more than once but under ten times. V gene TRBV6-5 combines with J gene TRBJ2-3; 7 bases line up with TRBD2. Looked up from germline, CDR1 is MNHEY and CDR2 is SVGAGI. This CDR3 region has 14 residues. J gave up 3 bases and V 8 bases, and 8 bases lay outside the gene matches. The CDR3 loop reads CASRVPGGTDTQYF. In DNA form, the CDR3 reads TGTGCCAGCCGCGTCCCGGGGGGAACAGATACGCAGTATTTT.

The chain is built from TRBV7-8 and TRBJ2-7, with D unresolved. CDR3 length equals 11 residues. V dropped 6 bases and J dropped 6 bases, with 9 bases sitting between them. CDR1 SGHVS and CDR2 FQNEAQ come from the germline V gene. The CDR3 nucleotides read TGTGCCAGCAGGATAGGTGGCGAGCAGTACTTC. It specifies CASRIGGEQYF.

The gene calls are TRBV7-2 and TRBJ2-3; D is possibly TRBD2 (6 bases). Germline assignment: CDR1 SGHTA and CDR2 FQGNSA. Trimming shortened V by 4 bases and J by 0 bases, and 11 bases separated the two germline ends. The CDR3 is 15 amino acids. The CDR3 sequence: CASSSSGLSTDTQYF. Here the CDR3 DNA reads TGTGCCAGCAGCTCCTCGGGACTCAGCACAGATACGCAGTATTTT.

A few counts support this clonotype. The CDR3 region is CASSQDQGAGENIQYF. In DNA, the CDR3 is TGTGCCAGCAGCCAAGACCAGGGGGCAGGCGAAAACATTCAGTACTTC. V is TRBV4-2 and J is TRBJ2-4, with TRBD1 matching over 8 bases. The V and J ends lost 0 bases and 5 bases, in that order; junction bases with no gene match: 6. The CDR3 runs to 16 residues. Per germline, CDR1 LGHNA and CDR2 YNFKEQ.

The chain has TRBV20-1 and TRBJ2-5; TRBD2 matches at 7 bases. The CDR3 loop spans 13 amino acids. From germline, CDR1 is DFQATT and CDR2 SNEGSKA (reference sequence). Germline trimming cut 4 bases from V and 3 bases from J; bases unmatched to any gene: 5. CDR3 loop: CSAIKGREETQYF. CDR3 sequence (DNA): TGCAGTGCTATAAAGGGGAGGGAAGAGACCCAGTACTTC.

This chain links TRBV12-3 or TRBV12-4 with TRBJ2-1; D is unresolved. This CDR3 contains 14 residues. Trimming pared 6 bases from V and 3 bases from J, leaving 12 bases between. The CDR3 region has the DNA TGTGCCAGCAGGTCCACAATCGTCTACAATGAGCAGTTCTTC. Amino acids: CASRSTIVYNEQFF.

In this sample, this clonotype turned up a few times. The chain links TRBV4-2 to TRBJ2-7; D perhaps matches TRBD2 (5 bases). This CDR3 region has 16 residues. V was pared by 2 bases and J by 3 bases, with 17 bases between. The germline V gene encodes CDR1 LGHNA and CDR2 YNFKEQ. CDR3 region: CASSQSRAETIYEQYF. Written as DNA, the CDR3 is TGTGCCAGCAGCCAATCAAGGGCCGAGACTATCTACGAGCAGTACTTC.

The chain links TRBV28 to TRBJ2-1, with D perhaps matching TRBD2 (6 bases). The end of the DNA is better explained by TRBJ2-7, so the J call may be wrong. Germline loops: CDR1 MDHEN, CDR2 SYDVKM. The CDR3 is 15 residues long. The CDR3 bases are TGTGCCAGCGGCCAGGGACTCAACTCCTACAATGAGCAGTACTTC. Its translation: CASGQGLNSYNEQYF.

The J gene is TRBJ2-4, the V gene TRBV6-2 or TRBV6-3; D unclear. CDR1 is MNHEY, CDR2 SVGEGT, per germline. V lost 8 bases and J lost 0, with 5 bases in between. The CDR3 runs 12 residues. CDR3: CASSEAKNIQYF. Here the CDR3 DNA reads TGTGCCAGCTCAGAAGCCAAAAACATTCAGTACTTC.

This rearrangement joins TRBV20-1 to TRBJ2-5; 9 positions agree with TRBD2. The CDR3 covers 15 residues. Unmatched junction bases numbered 5, after V lost 0 bases and J lost 3 bases. Looked up from germline, CDR1 is DFQATT and CDR2 is SNEGSKA (reference sequence). CDR3 DNA: TGCAGTGCTAGAGACGGCGCGGGGGGGAAAGAGACCCAGTACTTC. This encodes CSARDGAGGKETQYF.

The V gene is TRBV30, the J gene TRBJ2-5; the D is unclear. This CDR3 has 11 amino acids. V gave up 5 bases and J gave up 5 bases, with 9 bases separating them. Germline loops: CDR1 GTSNPN, CDR2 SVGIG (reference sequence). CDR3 nucleotides: TGTGCCTGGGAGGCTAGTGAGACCCAGTACTTC. This encodes CAWEASETQYF.

The chain has TRBV6-5 and TRBJ1-4, with D possibly being TRBD1 (6 bases). The germline gives CDR1 MNHEY, CDR2 SVGAGI. Deletions cut 2 bases from V and 8 bases from J, with 15 bases between. The CDR3 extends over 15 amino acids. The CDR3 DNA follows: TGTGCCAGCAGTTACCGAGGGGGGCTAGGCGAAAAACTGTTTTTT. As protein: CASSYRGGLGEKLFF.

The rearrangement links TRBV27 to TRBJ2-7; TRBD2 matches at 9 bases. This CDR3 has 14 residues. Germline trimming cut 8 bases from V and 2 bases from J; bases unmatched to any gene: 7. CDR1 is MNHEY, CDR2 SMNVEV, per germline (reference sequence). This CDR3 reads CASSSGVLTYEQYF. CDR3 nucleotide sequence: TGTGCCAGCTCTAGCGGGGTCCTAACCTACGAGCAGTACTTC.

The chain couples TRBV7-2 to TRBJ2-1, with 7 nucleotides matching TRBD1. The trim removed 6 bases at V and 9 bases at J, leaving 8 bases unmatched. Germline values: CDR1 SGHTA, CDR2 FQGNSA. The length of the CDR3 is 13 residues. CDR3 loop: CASRYDREGEQFF. CDR3 DNA: TGTGCCAGCAGGTACGACAGGGAAGGTGAGCAGTTCTTC.

Comments on this clonotype: One end of the junction varies from germline; a read error may be responsible. This rearrangement joins TRBV20-1 to TRBJ2-5; D unclear. The J call may be in error: the DNA end matches TRBJ2-7 better. This CDR3 comprises 16 residues. Germline CDR1 is DFQATT and CDR2 is SNEGSKA (reference sequence). CDR3 nucleotides: TGTAGTGCTCCACCCGACACCGCCGAGATTCCCCACGAGCAGTACTTC. Its translation is CSAPPDTAEIPHEQYF.

V gene TRBV2 combines with J gene TRBJ1-6; 8 nucleotides line up with TRBD1. Germline V gene data show CDR1 as SNHLY and CDR2 as FYNNEI. This CDR3 contains 12 residues. V shed 7 bases and J 9 bases; nucleotides not matched to a gene: 2. The CDR3 is CASIQGGSPLHF. The CDR3 DNA reads as TGTGCCAGCATACAGGGGGGTTCACCCCTCCACTTT. The full variable domain, in which reference TRBV2 and TRBJ1-6 provide the parts outside the CDR3, is EPEVTQTPSHQVTQMGQEVILRCVPISNHLYFYWYRQILGQKVEFLVSFYNNEISEKSEIFDDQFSVERPDGSNFTLKIRSTKLEDSAMYFCASIQGGSPLHFGNGTRLTVT.

The chain has TRBV20-1 and TRBJ2-1, with 8 bases identical to TRBD1. Germline trimming cut 0 bases from V and 4 bases from J; bases unmatched to any gene: 5. The V gene's germline CDR1 is DFQATT and CDR2 SNEGSKA (reference sequence). This CDR3 contains 15 residues. CDR3: CSAREGQGPYNEQFF. The CDR3 DNA sequence: TGCAGTGCTAGAGAAGGACAGGGCCCTTACAATGAGCAGTTCTTC.